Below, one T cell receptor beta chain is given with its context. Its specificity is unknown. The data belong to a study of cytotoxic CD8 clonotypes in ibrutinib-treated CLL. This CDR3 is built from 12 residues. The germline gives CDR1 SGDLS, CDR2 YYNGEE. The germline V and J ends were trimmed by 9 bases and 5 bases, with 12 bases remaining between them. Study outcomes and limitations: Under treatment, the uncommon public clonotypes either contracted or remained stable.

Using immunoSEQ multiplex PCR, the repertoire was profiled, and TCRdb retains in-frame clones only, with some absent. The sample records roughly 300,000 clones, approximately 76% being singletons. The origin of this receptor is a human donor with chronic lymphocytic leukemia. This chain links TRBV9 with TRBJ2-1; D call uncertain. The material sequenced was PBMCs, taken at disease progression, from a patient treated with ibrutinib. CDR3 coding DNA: TGTGCCAAGGGTCGGCCCAACAATGAGCAGTTCTTC. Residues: CAKGRPNNEQFF.